The rows below give T cell receptor beta chains drawn from one sample of a study of siplizumab effects on memory and regulatory T cells. Assay: immunoSEQ multiplex PCR; the TCRdb copy retains only in-frame clones and omits some. The sample holds fewer than 120,000 clones, 80% to 95% seen once. Sequenced: CD4+ T cells sorted from blood. Receptors originate from a human donor in good health. Each CDR3 is given with its conserved first and last residue.

TRBJ1-1,TRBV27,CATRDRQWNTEAFF
TRBJ2-3,TRBV12-5,CASGWTSGSTDTQYF
TRBJ2-3,TRBV5-8,CASSFEGMRDTQYF
TRBJ2-6,TRBV7-7,CASSRGGSGANVLTF
TRBJ1-5,TRBV5-8,CASSWGTANSNQPQHF
TRBJ1-2,TRBV5-6,CASSLEGSNYGYTF
TRBJ2-6,TRBV7-9,CASSGKGGRTGANVLTF
TRBJ2-7,TRBV14,CASSHFTYEQYF
TRBJ2-3,TRBV11-2,CASSLDVGTDTQYF
TRBJ1-2,TRBV6-1,CASSEGTYYGYTF
TRBJ1-2,TRBV19,CASRASGTGDGYTF
TRBJ1-1,TRBV6-1,CASTVGGGAEAFF
TRBJ2-7,TRBV6-5,CASSRETGSSYEQYF
TRBJ1-3,TRBV29-1,CSVGESASSGNTIYF
TRBJ2-7,TRBV2,CASSDPSGGAYEQYF
TRBJ1-1,TRBV28,CASSLPGRATEAFF
TRBJ2-2,TRBV4-1,CASSQDKSSGLNTGELFF
TRBJ2-3,TRBV27,CASSFGRGLTDTQYF
TRBJ1-1,TRBV6-4,CASSDYPDRGIAFF
TRBJ2-1,TRBV7-3,CASSLPASGRAFTSSYNEQFF
TRBJ2-5,TRBV5-1,CASSSLAGGGETQYF
TRBJ2-5,TRBV5-5,CASSVIETQYF
TRBJ1-2,TRBV30,CAWDSTVFRHGYTF
TRBJ2-1,TRBV6-1,CASSEAGRGVNEQFF
TRBJ1-1,TRBV6-6,CASSPGTGYRTEAFF
TRBJ1-3,TRBV5-1,CASSLAGGDSGNTIYF
TRBJ2-1,TRBV6-5,CASREGKNEQFF
TRBJ1-4,TRBV7-2,CASSRDGTNEKLFF
TRBJ1-2,TRBV5-4,CASSTWYGYTF
TRBJ1-3,TRBV13,CASSWYRGLSGNTIYF
TRBJ2-7,TRBV11-2,CASSQPTGGSGRRSYEQYF
TRBJ1-2,TRBV5-1,CASSLEGRDYGYTF
TRBJ1-5,TRBV4-2,CASSSRTGEVGQPQHF
TRBJ1-5,TRBV28,CASSSIRDRDFQPQHF
TRBJ2-3,TRBV5-1,CASSLSSGVTDTQYF
TRBJ2-7,TRBV7-6,CASSPSPRGPRGEQYF
TRBJ1-3,TRBV5-8,CASSLQGASGNTIYF
TRBJ2-1,TRBV7-2,CASSLFGGNEQFF
TRBJ2-2,TRBV28,CASLAGRVTGELFF
TRBJ1-4,TRBV15,CATSRGPGQGDEKLFF
TRBJ2-1,TRBV7-8,CASSVRGAYPEQFF
TRBJ1-1,TRBV7-2,CASSLLGGSFEAFF
TRBJ2-5,TRBV7-2,CASSLANTGSETQYF
TRBJ2-5,TRBV10-3,CAISESSGDETQYF
TRBJ1-1,TRBV5-4,CASSLWQGVRRTEAFF
TRBJ2-7,TRBV11-2,CASSFLSGFYEQYF
TRBJ1-1,TRBV27,CASSRDTEAFF
TRBJ2-2,TRBV5-4,CASRGDADPGELFF